A few counts support the clone carrying this T cell receptor beta chain. Its specificity is not known. This PCR relied on a set of 60 Vbeta primers and 13 Jbeta primers. Repertoires were generated with immunoSEQ multiplex PCR, while TCRdb's copy carries only in-frame clones and drops some. The sample shows about 150,000 clones, roughly 79% of them seen only once. This CDR3 has 16 amino acids. Trimming took 6 bases from V and 0 from J, leaving 17 bases between them. Per the germline V gene, CDR1 is SGHTA and CDR2 is FQGTGA. This sample is drawn from a study of cytomegalovirus exposure and HLA in healthy donors. Overall study findings and caveats: A later analysis associated 16,000 or so TCR beta sequences with HLA alleles at a 0.05 false discovery rate.

Source material: PBMCs. The TCR was taken from a woman aged 25 to 45 in good health and CMV-seronegative. J is TRBJ1-1 and V is TRBV7-3; a weak D match, TRBD1 (6 bases). The CDR3 DNA reads as TGTGCCAGCAGTCTTAGGGGGGGGACACTGAACACTGAAGCTTTCTTT. Translation: CASSLRGGTLNTEAFF. Variable domain in full (rest from reference TRBV7-3 and TRBJ1-1): GAGVSQTPSNKVTEKGKYVELRCDPISGHTALYWYRQSLGQGPEFLIYFQGTGAADDSGLPNDRFFAVRPEGSVSTLKIQRTERGDSAVYLCASSLRGGTLNTEAFFGQGTRLTVV.